These 13 T cell receptor beta chains share one sample of origin, sequenced in a study of glioma-infiltrating T cells. TCR alpha and beta CDR3 regions were amplified from RNA using iRepertoire nested multiplex PCR. TCRdb itself ran the multiplex PCR reads through MiXCR, one entry per CDR3 protein. The repertoire holds around 390,000 distinct CDR3 sequences, with roughly two fifths as singletons. The specimen was glioma tissue, nonneoplastic brain tissue, or PBMCs (not recorded which). These receptors all stem from a human donor with low-grade glioma or glioblastoma, undergoing nonglioma brain surgery, or in good health (not recorded which).

Of note for this clonotype: This may be a read error, as it is one base from a much larger clone. The chain is built from TRBV20-1 and TRBJ2-3, with D perhaps matching TRBD2 (5 bases). Germline V gene sequence: CDR1 DFQATT, CDR2 SNEGSKA (reference sequence). The CDR3 totals 13 residues. The CDR3 bases are TGCAGTGCGCCCGGACTCGGAGCAGATACGGAGTATTTT. It is translated as CSAPGLGADTEYF.

In its sample, this clonotype was seen a few times. J is TRBJ2-1 and V is TRBV7-2; 8 bases are shared with TRBD2. The CDR3 is 16 residues long. Trimming cost V 1 base and J 4 bases; bases outside gene matches: 6. CDR1 SGHTA and CDR2 FQGNSA come from the germline V gene. CDR3 nucleotides: TGTGCCAGCAGCTTAGAAGTACGGGAGGGGTACAATGAGCAGTTCTTC. Amino acids: CASSLEVREGYNEQFF.

This clonotype was observed a handful of times. V gene TRBV28 combines with J gene TRBJ2-1; TRBD2 agrees at 10 bases. The CDR3 has 14 residues. The germline V gene has CDR1 MDHEN and CDR2 SYDVKM. V lost 6 bases and J lost 7; bases outside the gene matches: 6. CDR3 sequence (DNA): TGTGCCAGCAGCTCTAGCGGGAGAAGGAATGAGCAGTTCTTC. Its protein is CASSSSGRRNEQFF. The full variable domain, rest sourced from reference TRBV28 and TRBJ2-1, is DVKVTQSSRYLVKRTGEKVFLECVQDMDHENMFWYRQDPGLGLRLIYFSYDVKMKEKGDIPEGYSVSREKKERFSLILESASTNQTSMYLCASSSSGRRNEQFFGPGTRLTVL.

This clonotype was observed many times. The rearrangement joins TRBV20-1 to TRBJ1-1, with TRBD1 matching over 8 bases. The V and J ends lost 6 bases and 2 bases, in that order; junction bases with no gene match: 5. The CDR3 sequence is 13 residues long. Looked up from germline, CDR1 is DFQATT and CDR2 is SNEGSKA (reference sequence). The CDR3 nucleotides are TGCAGTGCAGCGACAGGGGTTAACACTGAAGCTTTCTTT. Its protein is CSAATGVNTEAFF.

This chain connects TRBV20-1 to TRBJ2-3, with D possibly TRBD2 on 6 matching bases. V lost 0 bases and J lost 4, with 14 bases in between. CDR3 length: 15 amino acids. Germline V CDR1 and CDR2: DFQATT, SNEGSKA (reference sequence). The CDR3 coding sequence is TGCAGTGCTAGAGATTTCAGCGGGTGGGCAGATACGCAGTATTTT. This translates into CSARDFSGWADTQYF.

This clonotype has only a few counts. This chain links TRBV11-1 with TRBJ2-3, with D possibly TRBD2 on 6 matching bases. The V end lost 5 bases, the J end lost 4 bases, and 19 bases lay between the germline ends. This CDR3 contains 16 residues. Per the germline V gene, CDR1 is SGHAT and CDR2 is FQDESV (reference sequence). CDR3 nucleotide sequence: TGTGCCAGCAGCCGCGGGACCACCCTTGGCGCAGATACGCAGTATTTT. It is translated as CASSRGTTLGADTQYF.

There are many counts of this clonotype. The rearrangement joins TRBV20-1 to TRBJ2-1; the D gene could be TRBD1 or TRBD2 (7 bases each). The germline V gene encodes CDR1 DFQATT and CDR2 SNEGSKA (reference sequence). The CDR3 consists of 15 residues. V shed 5 bases and J shed 0 bases, with 14 bases lying between them. CDR3 residues: CSAPRGDSSYNEQFF. The DNA for the CDR3 is TGCAGTGCTCCTCGGGGGGACAGCTCCTACAATGAGCAGTTCTTC.

V usage is TRBV18 and J usage is TRBJ2-1; maybe TRBD1 (6 bases). The ends were cut back, 3 bases at V and 6 bases at J, with 24 bases in the middle. The CDR3 is 18 residues long. Germline V lookup: CDR1 KGHSH, CDR2 LQKENI. Here the CDR3 reads CASSPHPGTPSLGNEQFF. The CDR3 DNA reads as TGTGCCAGCTCACCTCACCCCGGGACACCCAGCCTGGGCAATGAGCAGTTCTTC.

CDR3 bases: TGCAGTGCTAGAGTAGCGCGGGGATCGGGTGAGCAGTTCTTC. Translating it yields CSARVARGSGEQFF. This chain uses TRBV20-1 with TRBJ2-1; D is possibly TRBD2 (6 bases). The V gene lost 1 base and the J gene lost 9 bases, with 16 bases spanning the gap. This CDR3 comprises 14 residues. The germline V gene encodes CDR1 DFQATT and CDR2 SNEGSKA (reference sequence).

The CDR3 loop reads CASSFRGGADTQYF. DNA of the CDR3: TGTGCCAGCAGCTTCAGAGGGGGGGCAGATACGCAGTATTTT. The chain combines TRBV5-6 with TRBJ2-3, with D perhaps matching TRBD2 (7 bases). This CDR3 comprises 14 residues. V lost 2 bases and J 4 bases, leaving 11 bases between the germline ends. From germline, CDR1 is SGHDT and CDR2 YYEEEE.

This clonotype was observed a handful of times. V is TRBV15 and J is TRBJ2-1; TRBD1 matches at 11 bases. The length of the CDR3 is 16 residues. V was clipped by 0 bases and J by 6 bases; unmatched bases: 4. Germline-derived CDR1 and CDR2 are LNHNV and YYDKDF (reference sequence). The chain's CDR3 is CATSREQGQGVNEQFF. CDR3 DNA sequence: TGTGCCACCAGCAGAGAGCAGGGACAGGGGGTCAATGAGCAGTTCTTC.

For this clonotype: An end of the junction differs from the germline gene, which may be a read error. The rearrangement joins TRBV7-2 to TRBJ2-7, with D maybe TRBD1 (5 bases). The germline CDR1 and CDR2 sequences are SGHTA and FQGNSA. The CDR3 runs to 14 residues. CDR3 sequence: CASSPDRFSYKQYF. For the CDR3, the DNA is TGTGCCAGCAGCCCCGACAGATTCTCCTACAAGCAGTACTTC.

V usage is TRBV28 and J usage is TRBJ2-7, with D unclear. CDR1 and CDR2 (germline): MDHEN, SYDVKM. V lost 6 bases, J lost 6 bases, and 12 bases lay in between. The CDR3 sequence is 12 residues long. CDR3 nucleotide sequence: TGTGCCAGCAGCTTACAGCTACCCGAGCAGTACTTC. Its protein is CASSLQLPEQYF.